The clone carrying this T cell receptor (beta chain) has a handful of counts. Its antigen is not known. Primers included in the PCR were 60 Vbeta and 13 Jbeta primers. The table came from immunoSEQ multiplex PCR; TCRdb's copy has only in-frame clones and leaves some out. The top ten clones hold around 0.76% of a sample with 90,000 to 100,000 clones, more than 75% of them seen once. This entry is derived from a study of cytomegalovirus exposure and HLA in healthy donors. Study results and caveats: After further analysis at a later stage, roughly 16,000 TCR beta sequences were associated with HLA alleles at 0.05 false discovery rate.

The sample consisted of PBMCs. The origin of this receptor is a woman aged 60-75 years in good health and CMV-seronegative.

In DNA form, the CDR3 reads TGTGCCAGGTACAGGGGTCAGCCCCAGCATTTT. Protein product: CARYRGQPQHF. The chain is built from TRBV6-4 and TRBJ1-5, with 7 bases fitting TRBD1. Trimming cost V 9 bases and J 6 bases; bases outside gene matches: 2. The CDR3 spans 11 residues. CDR1 MRHNA and CDR2 SNTAGT come from the germline V gene.